This record looks at one T cell receptor (beta chain) sequence and its context. Its specificity is not known. The sample is drawn from a study of identical twins. Study outcomes and limitations: Zero-insertion results could be subject to partial confounding by invariant MAIT and iNKT cells.

Each cDNA held unique molecular identifiers, and template switching gave it a universal primer site. TCRdb reprocessed the 5' RACE reads with MiXCR, giving one entry per CDR3 protein. Found here are around 530,000 distinct CDR3 sequences, roughly 15% of them singletons; the top ten hold 0.35% to 0.45%. The data also belong to a second study, concerning yellow fever vaccine responses in identical twins.

What was sequenced was CD4+ T cells sorted from blood. The sequence came from a woman under 30 in good health.

CDR3 nucleotide sequence: TGTGCCAGCAGAAAGGGGGGTTCACCCCTCCACTTT. Translating gives CASRKGGSPLHF. The chain joins TRBV28 to TRBJ1-6; D perhaps matches TRBD1 (6 bases). Trimming shortened V by 6 bases and J by 9 bases, and 9 bases separated the two germline ends. The germline CDR1 and CDR2 sequences are MDHEN and SYDVKM. This CDR3 contains 12 residues.